This is a list of T cell receptor beta chains from one sample in a study of blood T cell repertoires in COVID-19. Generated by immunoSEQ multiplex PCR, the TCRdb table keeps only in-frame clones and is missing some. The data hold about 180,000 clones, with over 75% observed a single time. The sequencing input was peripheral blood. These receptors originate from a man aged 40-50 years with active or convalescent COVID-19. Each CDR3 is given with its conserved first and last residue. Each record gives: clone size, D gene, V gene, CDR3 length, J gene, CDR3 protein, CDR3 DNA. The D gene is left open where the match is weak. Some rows have no size entry. The others give once, few or many, or a class for an expanded clone.

.	TRBD2	TRBV4-2	16	TRBJ2-3	CASSQDPSGGGDTQYF	TGTGCCAGCAGCCAAGACCCCAGCGGGGGGGGAGATACGCAGTATTTT
.	.	TRBV6-2/TRBV6-3	12	TRBJ2-5	CASSHLGGTQYF	TGTGCCAGCAGTCACCTCGGGGGGACCCAGTACTTC
few	.	TRBV28	12	TRBJ1-2	CASSLRPRGYTF	TGTGCCAGCAGTTTACGACCCAGGGGCTACACCTTC
once	.	TRBV6-4	16	TRBJ2-1	CASSAGIGAPYNEQFF	TGTGCCAGCAGTGCGGGCATTGGGGCACCCTACAATGAGCAGTTCTTC
.	.	TRBV5-6	15	TRBJ1-1	CASSAGRPLNTEAFF	TGTGCCAGCAGCGCGGGACGGCCCTTGAACACTGAAGCTTTCTTT
few	.	TRBV27	14	TRBJ1-2	CASSARGGGYGYTF	TGTGCCAGCAGCGCCCGGGGGGGAGGCTATGGCTACACCTTC
.	.	TRBV10-1	13	TRBJ1-2	CASRRRGSDGYTF	TGCGCCAGCAGGCGACGGGGTTCGGATGGCTACACCTTC
.	.	TRBV6-2/TRBV6-3	15	TRBJ1-5	CASSSGGDHNQPQHF	TGTGCCAGCAGTTCTGGGGGCGATCACAATCAGCCCCAGCATTTT
.	.	TRBV7-2	13	TRBJ2-1	CASSLVWYNEQFF	TGTGCCAGCAGTCTAGTTTGGTACAATGAGCAGTTCTTC
.	.	TRBV18	16	TRBJ1-2	CASSPKTGVVNYGYTF	TGTGCCAGCTCACCAAAGACCGGGGTGGTTAACTATGGCTACACCTTC
.	TRBD1	TRBV3-1/TRBV3-2	13	TRBJ1-6	CASSRDSNSPLHF	TGTGCCAGCAGCCGGGACAGTAATTCACCCCTCCACTTT
.	TRBD1	TRBV27	17	TRBJ1-1	CASRTDRGIPGSGEAFF	TGTGCCAGCAGAACGGACAGGGGGATACCCGGATCCGGGGAAGCTTTCTTT
.	TRBD1	TRBV6-5	15	TRBJ2-2	CASSYRTGWTGELFF	TGTGCCAGCAGTTACCGGACAGGGTGGACCGGGGAGCTGTTTTTT
.	.	TRBV25-1	14	TRBJ2-5	CASSEYRGEETQYF	TGTGCCAGCAGTGAATACAGGGGGGAAGAGACCCAGTACTTC
once	TRBD1	TRBV14	13	TRBJ1-2	CASSPAGGGGYTF	TGTGCCAGCAGCCCAGCAGGGGGAGGTGGCTACACCTTC
few	TRBD1	TRBV18	15	TRBJ1-5	CASSATGMLSQPQHF	TGTGCCAGCTCGGCGACAGGGATGTTAAGTCAGCCCCAGCATTTT
once	TRBD2	TRBV30	14	TRBJ2-7	CAWSHGGAPYEQYF	TGTGCCTGGAGCCACGGGGGGGCCCCCTACGAGCAGTACTTC
.	.	TRBV3-1/TRBV3-2	15	TRBJ2-5	CASSRQGNVGETQYF	TGTGCCAGCAGCCGCCAGGGAAATGTAGGGGAGACCCAGTACTTC
.	TRBD1	TRBV30	14	TRBJ1-2	CAWGGTGVNYGYTF	TGTGCCTGGGGAGGGACAGGGGTTAACTATGGCTACACCTTC
.	.	TRBV30	13	TRBJ1-5	CAWSQRGNQPQHF	TGTGCCTGGAGCCAGAGGGGCAATCAGCCCCAGCATTTT
.	.	TRBV3-1/TRBV3-2	14	TRBJ1-6	CASSQAGDNSPLHF	TGTGCCAGCAGCCAGGCAGGGGATAATTCACCCCTCCACTTT
once	TRBD1	TRBV14	14	TRBJ1-6	CASSQGQGGSPLHF	TGTGCCAGCAGCCAAGGGCAGGGGGGTTCACCCCTCCACTTT
.	.	TRBV14	13	TRBJ2-1	CASSAFIGGEQFF	TGTGCCAGCAGCGCTTTCATCGGGGGTGAGCAGTTCTTC
once	TRBD1	TRBV5-1	14	TRBJ1-2	CASSLSVGQSSYTF	TGCGCCAGCAGCTTGAGTGTGGGACAGTCTAGCTACACCTTC
.	.	TRBV5-1	14	TRBJ2-2	CASSLAGNAGELFF	TGCGCCAGCAGCTTGGCCGGGAATGCCGGGGAGCTGTTTTTT
.	.	TRBV30	13	TRBJ1-4	CAWSYGTNEKLFF	TGTGCCTGGAGTTACGGAACTAATGAAAAACTGTTTTTT
.	.	TRBV6-5	13	TRBJ1-6	CASTPKRDSPLHF	TGTGCCAGCACCCCGAAGAGGGATTCACCCCTCCACTTT
once	TRBD2	TRBV9	15	TRBJ2-5	CATSSYGTSEETQYF	TGTGCCACGAGCAGCTACGGGACTAGCGAAGAGACCCAGTACTTC
.	TRBD2	TRBV4-2	18	TRBJ2-1	CASSQGSSGGYSYNEQFF	TGTGCCAGCAGCCAAGGGAGCAGCGGGGGATACTCCTACAATGAGCAGTTCTTC
few	.	TRBV21-1	14	TRBJ1-5	CASRTRTGHQPQHF	TGTGCCAGCCGAACCCGGACAGGCCATCAGCCCCAGCATTTT
.	.	TRBV13	14	TRBJ2-2	CASSPYSDTGELFF	TGTGCCAGCAGCCCTTACAGTGACACCGGGGAGCTGTTTTTT
.	.	TRBV7-2	13	TRBJ2-5	CASSLAGRETQYF	TGTGCCAGCAGCTTAGCCGGTCGGGAGACCCAGTACTTC
once	.	TRBV7-2	17	TRBJ1-6	CASSLAQRHSYNSPLHF	TGTGCCAGCAGCTTAGCGCAGAGACATAGCTATAATTCACCCCTCCACTTT
.	TRBD1	TRBV19	16	TRBJ1-5	CASSSLGQGSNQPQHF	TGTGCCAGTAGCTCCCTAGGACAGGGAAGCAATCAGCCCCAGCATTTT
once	.	TRBV9	16	TRBJ1-6	CASSHAVGEYNSPLHF	TGTGCCAGCAGCCACGCAGTCGGGGAGTATAATTCACCCCTCCACTTT
.	.	TRBV28	17	TRBJ1-5	CASSFFSSADNNQPQHF	TGTGCCAGCAGTTTTTTTTCGAGCGCTGATAACAATCAGCCCCAGCATTTT
.	TRBD1	TRBV19	14	TRBJ1-1	CASTDRGPNTEAFF	TGTGCCAGTACCGACAGGGGACCGAACACTGAAGCTTTCTTT
.	.	TRBV12-3/TRBV12-4	12	TRBJ1-5	CASSSTTQPQHF	TGTGCCAGCAGTTCAACAACTCAGCCCCAGCATTTT
.	.	TRBV11-2	15	TRBJ1-5	CASSLGATGNQPQHF	TGTGCCAGCAGCTTAGGAGCCACTGGCAATCAGCCCCAGCATTTT
.	TRBD1	TRBV30	15	TRBJ1-2	CAWSLGRTGNYGYTF	TGTGCCTGGAGTCTTGGTAGGACAGGGAACTATGGCTACACCTTC
.	TRBD2	TRBV27	14	TRBJ2-1	CASRYSGGAHEQFF	TGTGCCAGCAGATATAGCGGGGGGGCCCACGAGCAGTTCTTC
.	.	TRBV30	12	TRBJ2-5	CAWTLRGETQYF	TGTGCCTGGACCCTTCGGGGAGAGACCCAGTACTTC
.	.	TRBV5-1	15	TRBJ2-3	CASSLVVQGGDTQYF	TGCGCCAGCAGCTTGGTCGTCCAAGGGGGTGATACGCAGTATTTT
.	TRBD2	TRBV4-2	16	TRBJ2-3	CASSQILAGGLGTQYF	TGTGCCAGCAGCCAGATACTAGCGGGGGGGCTTGGTACGCAGTATTTT
.	.	TRBV6-5	14	TRBJ2-3	CASSYTRTSDTQYF	TGTGCCAGCAGTTACACCCGGACATCAGATACGCAGTATTTT
.	TRBD1	TRBV3-1/TRBV3-2	14	TRBJ1-5	CASSLTGVNQPQHF	TGTGCCAGCAGCCTAACAGGGGTGAATCAGCCCCAGCATTTT